This T cell receptor beta chain was captured by sequencing in a study of blood T cell repertoires in COVID-19. Clones were sequenced by immunoSEQ multiplex PCR, and TCRdb holds only the in-frame ones, with some missing. Here the sample spans some 150,000 clones, 70% to 90% being singletons. The germline V gene encodes CDR1 MGHDK and CDR2 SYGVNS. The CDR3 is made up of 14 amino acids. Losses at the gene ends were 7 bases for V and 3 bases for J; bases not matched to a gene: 8. The receptor was isolated from a woman in her thirties or forties who had recovered from COVID-19. The chain joins TRBV25-1 to TRBJ1-2, with 7 bases that match TRBD1. The sequenced sample was PBMCs or T cells enriched from blood (not recorded which). CDR3 in amino acids: CASNPQGTHYGYTF. As DNA, the CDR3 is TGTGCCAGCAATCCACAGGGGACGCACTATGGCTACACCTTC.